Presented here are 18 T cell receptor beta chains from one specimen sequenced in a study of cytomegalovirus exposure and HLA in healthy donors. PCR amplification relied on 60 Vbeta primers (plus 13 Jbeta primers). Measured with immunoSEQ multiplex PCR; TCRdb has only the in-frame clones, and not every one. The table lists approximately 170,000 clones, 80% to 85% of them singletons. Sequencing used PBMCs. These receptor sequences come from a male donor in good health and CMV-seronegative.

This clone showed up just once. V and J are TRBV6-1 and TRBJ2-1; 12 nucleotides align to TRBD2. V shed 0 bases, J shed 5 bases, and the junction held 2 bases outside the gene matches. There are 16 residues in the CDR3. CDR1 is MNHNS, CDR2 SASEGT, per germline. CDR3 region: CASSEALAGGNNEQFF. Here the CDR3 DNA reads TGTGCCAGCAGTGAAGCACTAGCGGGGGGCAACAATGAGCAGTTCTTC.

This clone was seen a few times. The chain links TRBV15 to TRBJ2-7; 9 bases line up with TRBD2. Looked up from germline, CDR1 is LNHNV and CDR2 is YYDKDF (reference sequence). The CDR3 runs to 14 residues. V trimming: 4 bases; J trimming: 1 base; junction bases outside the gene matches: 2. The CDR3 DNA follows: TGTGCCACCAGCATTAGCGGGGGATCCTACGAGCAGTACTTC. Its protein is CATSISGGSYEQYF.

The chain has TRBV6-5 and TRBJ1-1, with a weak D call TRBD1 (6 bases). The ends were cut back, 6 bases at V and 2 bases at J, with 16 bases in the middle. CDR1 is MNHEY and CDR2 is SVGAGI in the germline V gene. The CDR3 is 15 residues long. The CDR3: CASSLGQLENTEAFF. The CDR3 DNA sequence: TGTGCCAGCAGCCTCGGACAGCTTGAAAACACTGAAGCTTTCTTT.

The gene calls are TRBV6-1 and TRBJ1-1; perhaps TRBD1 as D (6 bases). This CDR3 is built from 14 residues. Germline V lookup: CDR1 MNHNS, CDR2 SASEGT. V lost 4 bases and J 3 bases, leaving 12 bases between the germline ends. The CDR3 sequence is CASSVQGYDTEAFF. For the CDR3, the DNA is TGTGCCAGCAGTGTACAGGGTTACGACACTGAAGCTTTCTTT.

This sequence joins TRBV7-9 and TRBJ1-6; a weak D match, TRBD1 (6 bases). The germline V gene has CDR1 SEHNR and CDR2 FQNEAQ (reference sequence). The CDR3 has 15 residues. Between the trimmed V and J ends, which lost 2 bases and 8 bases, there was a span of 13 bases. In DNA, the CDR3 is TGTGCCAGCAGCTTACAGGGGACGGTGGATTCACCCCTCCACTTT. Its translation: CASSLQGTVDSPLHF.

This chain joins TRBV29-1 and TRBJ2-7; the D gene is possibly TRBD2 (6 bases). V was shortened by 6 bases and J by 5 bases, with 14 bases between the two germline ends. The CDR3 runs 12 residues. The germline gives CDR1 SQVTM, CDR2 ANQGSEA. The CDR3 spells CSVGGGTDEQYF. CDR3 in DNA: TGCAGCGTCGGGGGAGGTACGGACGAGCAGTACTTC.

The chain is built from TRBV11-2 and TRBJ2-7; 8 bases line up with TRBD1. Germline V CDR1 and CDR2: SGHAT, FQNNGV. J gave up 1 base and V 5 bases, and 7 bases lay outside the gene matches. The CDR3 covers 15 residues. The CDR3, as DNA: TGTGCCAGCAGCCGGGGACAGGTCTCATCCTACGAGCAGTACTTC. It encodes CASSRGQVSSYEQYF. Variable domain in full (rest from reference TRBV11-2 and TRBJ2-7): EAGVAQSPRYKIIEKRQSVAFWCNPISGHATLYWYQQILGQGPKLLIQFQNNGVVDDSQLPKDRFSAERLKGVDSTLKIQPAKLEDSAVYLCASSRGQVSSYEQYFGPGTRLTVT.

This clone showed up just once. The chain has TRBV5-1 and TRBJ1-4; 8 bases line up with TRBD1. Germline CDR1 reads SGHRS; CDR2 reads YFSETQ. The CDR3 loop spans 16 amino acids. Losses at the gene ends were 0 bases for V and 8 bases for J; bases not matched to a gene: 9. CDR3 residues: CASSLDTTGDGEKLFF. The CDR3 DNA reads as TGCGCCAGCAGCTTGGACACGACAGGGGACGGGGAAAAACTGTTTTTT.

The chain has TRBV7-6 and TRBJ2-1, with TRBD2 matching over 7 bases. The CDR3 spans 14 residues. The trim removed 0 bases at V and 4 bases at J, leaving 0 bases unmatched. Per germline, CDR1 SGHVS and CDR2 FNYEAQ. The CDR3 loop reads CASSLAGGYNEQFF. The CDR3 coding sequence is TGTGCCAGCAGCTTAGCGGGGGGGTACAATGAGCAGTTCTTC.

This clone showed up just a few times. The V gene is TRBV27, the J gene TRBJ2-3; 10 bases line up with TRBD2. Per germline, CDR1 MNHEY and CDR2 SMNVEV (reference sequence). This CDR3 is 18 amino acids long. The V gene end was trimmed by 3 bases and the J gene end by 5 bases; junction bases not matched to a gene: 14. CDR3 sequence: CASSFIGGSGGPGDTQYF. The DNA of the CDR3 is TGTGCCAGCAGTTTTATCGGGGGTAGCGGGGGGCCCGGAGATACGCAGTATTTT.

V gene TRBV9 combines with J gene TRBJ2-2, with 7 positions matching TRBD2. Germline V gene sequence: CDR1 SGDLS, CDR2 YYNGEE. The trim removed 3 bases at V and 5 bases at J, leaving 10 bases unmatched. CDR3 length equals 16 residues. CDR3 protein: CASSAGPGRDTGELFF. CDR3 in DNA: TGTGCCAGCAGCGCCGGGCCGGGGAGGGATACCGGGGAGCTGTTTTTT.

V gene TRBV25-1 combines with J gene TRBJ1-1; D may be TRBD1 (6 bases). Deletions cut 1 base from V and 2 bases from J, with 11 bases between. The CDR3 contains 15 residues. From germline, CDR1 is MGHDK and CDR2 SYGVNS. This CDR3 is CASSESPQGNTEAFF. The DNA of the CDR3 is TGTGCCAGCAGTGAATCCCCACAGGGAAACACTGAAGCTTTCTTT.

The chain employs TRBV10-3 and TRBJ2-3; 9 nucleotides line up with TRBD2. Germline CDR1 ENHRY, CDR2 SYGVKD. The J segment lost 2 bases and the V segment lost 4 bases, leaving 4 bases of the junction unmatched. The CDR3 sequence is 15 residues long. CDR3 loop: CAISGGGGATDTQYF. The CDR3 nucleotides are TGTGCCATCAGTGGGGGCGGGGGGGCCACAGATACGCAGTATTTT.

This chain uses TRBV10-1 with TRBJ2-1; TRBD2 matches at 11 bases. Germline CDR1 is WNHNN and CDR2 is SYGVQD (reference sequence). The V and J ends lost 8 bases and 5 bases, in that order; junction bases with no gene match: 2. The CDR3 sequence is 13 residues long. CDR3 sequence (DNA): TGCGCCAGCTATAGCGGGGGGGACAATGAGCAGTTCTTC. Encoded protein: CASYSGGDNEQFF.

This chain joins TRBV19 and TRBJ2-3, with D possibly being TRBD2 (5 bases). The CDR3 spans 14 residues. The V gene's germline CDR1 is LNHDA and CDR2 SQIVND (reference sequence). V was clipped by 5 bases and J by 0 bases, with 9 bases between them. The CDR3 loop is CASSASTSTDTQYF. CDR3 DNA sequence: TGTGCCAGTAGTGCTAGCACCAGCACAGATACGCAGTATTTT.

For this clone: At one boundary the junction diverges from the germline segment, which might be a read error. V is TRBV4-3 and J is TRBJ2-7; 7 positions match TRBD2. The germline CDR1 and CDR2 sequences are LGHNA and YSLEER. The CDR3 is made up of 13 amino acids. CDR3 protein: CASSQERRGLQNF. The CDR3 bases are TGCGCCAGCAGCCAAGAACGGCGGGGACTACAGAACTTC.

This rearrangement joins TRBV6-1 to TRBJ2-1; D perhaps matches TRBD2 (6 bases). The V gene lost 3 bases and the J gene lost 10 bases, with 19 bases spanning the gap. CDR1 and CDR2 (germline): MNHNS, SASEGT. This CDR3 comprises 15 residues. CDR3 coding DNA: TGTGCCAGCAGTGAGATCTCGCTAGCGTACAGGGAGCAGTTCTTC. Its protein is CASSEISLAYREQFF.

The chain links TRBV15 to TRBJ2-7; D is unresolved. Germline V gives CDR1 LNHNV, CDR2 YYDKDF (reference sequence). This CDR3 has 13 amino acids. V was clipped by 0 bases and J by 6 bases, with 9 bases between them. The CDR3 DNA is TGTGCCACCAGCAGAGAACCGTCCGGCGAGCAGTACTTC. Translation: CATSREPSGEQYF. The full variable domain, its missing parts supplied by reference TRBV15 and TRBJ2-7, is DAMVIQNPRYQVTQFGKPVTLSCSQTLNHNVMYWYQQKSSQAPKLLFHYYDKDFNNEADTPDNFQSRRPNTSFCFLDIRSPGLGDTAMYLCATSREPSGEQYFGPGTRLTVT.